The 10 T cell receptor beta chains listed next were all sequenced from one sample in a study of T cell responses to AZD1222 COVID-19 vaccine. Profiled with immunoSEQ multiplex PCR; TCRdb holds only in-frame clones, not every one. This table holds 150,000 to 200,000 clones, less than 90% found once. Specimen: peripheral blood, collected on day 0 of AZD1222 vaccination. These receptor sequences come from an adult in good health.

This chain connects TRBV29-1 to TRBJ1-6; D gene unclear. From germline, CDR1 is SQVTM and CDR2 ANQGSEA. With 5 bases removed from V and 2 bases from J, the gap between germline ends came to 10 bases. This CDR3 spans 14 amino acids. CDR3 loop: CSVRVGAYNSPLHF. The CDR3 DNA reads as TGCAGCGTTAGGGTAGGAGCCTATAATTCACCCCTCCACTTT.

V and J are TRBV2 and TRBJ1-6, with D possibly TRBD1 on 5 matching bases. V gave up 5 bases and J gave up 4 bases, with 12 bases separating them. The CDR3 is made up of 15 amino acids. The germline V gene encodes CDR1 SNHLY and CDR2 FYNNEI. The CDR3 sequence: CASSPLRQYNSPLHF. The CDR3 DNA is TGTGCCAGCAGTCCCCTCAGACAGTATAATTCACCCCTCCACTTT.

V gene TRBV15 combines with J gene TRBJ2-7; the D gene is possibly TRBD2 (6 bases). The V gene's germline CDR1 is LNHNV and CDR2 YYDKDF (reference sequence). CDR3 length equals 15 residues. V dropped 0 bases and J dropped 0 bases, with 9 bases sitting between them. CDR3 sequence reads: CATSRDLASSYEQYF. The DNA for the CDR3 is TGTGCCACCAGCAGAGATCTAGCGAGCTCCTACGAGCAGTACTTC. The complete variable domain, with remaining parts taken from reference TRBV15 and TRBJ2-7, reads DAMVIQNPRYQVTQFGKPVTLSCSQTLNHNVMYWYQQKSSQAPKLLFHYYDKDFNNEADTPDNFQSRRPNTSFCFLDIRSPGLGDTAMYLCATSRDLASSYEQYFGPGTRLTVT.

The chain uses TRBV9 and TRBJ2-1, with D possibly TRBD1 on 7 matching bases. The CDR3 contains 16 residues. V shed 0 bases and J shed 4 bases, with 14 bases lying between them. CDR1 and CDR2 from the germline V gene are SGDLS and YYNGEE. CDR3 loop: CASSVARAGGYNEQFF. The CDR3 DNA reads TGTGCCAGCAGCGTAGCTAGGGCAGGGGGGTACAATGAGCAGTTCTTC.

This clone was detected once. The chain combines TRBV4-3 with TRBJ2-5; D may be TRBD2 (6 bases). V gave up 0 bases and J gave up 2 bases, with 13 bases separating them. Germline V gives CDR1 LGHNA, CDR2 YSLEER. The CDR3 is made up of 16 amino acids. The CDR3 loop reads CASSQDAGRVQETQYF. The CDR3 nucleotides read TGCGCCAGCAGCCAAGATGCGGGAAGGGTACAAGAGACCCAGTACTTC.

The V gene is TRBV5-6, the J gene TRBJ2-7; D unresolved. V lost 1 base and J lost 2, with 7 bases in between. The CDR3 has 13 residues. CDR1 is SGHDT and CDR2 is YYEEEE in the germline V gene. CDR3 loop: CASSLMGTYEQYV. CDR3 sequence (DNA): TGTGCCAGCAGCTTGATGGGGACCTACGAGCAGTACGTC.

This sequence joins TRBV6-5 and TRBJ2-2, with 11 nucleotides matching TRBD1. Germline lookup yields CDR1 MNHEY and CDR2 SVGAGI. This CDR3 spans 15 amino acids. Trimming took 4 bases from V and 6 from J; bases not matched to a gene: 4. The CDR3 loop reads CASSSGTGGAGELFF. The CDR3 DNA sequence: TGTGCCAGCAGTTCCGGGACAGGGGGTGCCGGGGAGCTGTTTTTT.

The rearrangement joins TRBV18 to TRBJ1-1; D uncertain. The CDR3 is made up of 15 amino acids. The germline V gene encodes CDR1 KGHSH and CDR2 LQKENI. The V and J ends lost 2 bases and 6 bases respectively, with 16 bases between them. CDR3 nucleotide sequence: TGTGCCAGCTCACCAAGGCGAGAGGGCGGGGCTGAAGCTTTCTTT. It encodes CASSPRREGGAEAFF.

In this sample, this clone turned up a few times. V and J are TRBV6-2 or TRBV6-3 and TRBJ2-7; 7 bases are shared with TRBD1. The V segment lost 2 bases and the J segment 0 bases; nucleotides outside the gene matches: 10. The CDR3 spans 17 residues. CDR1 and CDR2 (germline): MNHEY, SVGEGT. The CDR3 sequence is CASSYGPGRDSSYEQYF. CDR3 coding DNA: TGTGCCAGCAGTTACGGCCCCGGACGGGACAGCTCCTACGAGCAGTACTTC.

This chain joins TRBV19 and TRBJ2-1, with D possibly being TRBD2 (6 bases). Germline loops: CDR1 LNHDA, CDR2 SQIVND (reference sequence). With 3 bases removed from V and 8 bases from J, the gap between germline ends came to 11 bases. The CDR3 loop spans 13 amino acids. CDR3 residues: CASSIGGLDEQFF. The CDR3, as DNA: TGTGCCAGTAGTATCGGGGGACTTGATGAGCAGTTCTTC.